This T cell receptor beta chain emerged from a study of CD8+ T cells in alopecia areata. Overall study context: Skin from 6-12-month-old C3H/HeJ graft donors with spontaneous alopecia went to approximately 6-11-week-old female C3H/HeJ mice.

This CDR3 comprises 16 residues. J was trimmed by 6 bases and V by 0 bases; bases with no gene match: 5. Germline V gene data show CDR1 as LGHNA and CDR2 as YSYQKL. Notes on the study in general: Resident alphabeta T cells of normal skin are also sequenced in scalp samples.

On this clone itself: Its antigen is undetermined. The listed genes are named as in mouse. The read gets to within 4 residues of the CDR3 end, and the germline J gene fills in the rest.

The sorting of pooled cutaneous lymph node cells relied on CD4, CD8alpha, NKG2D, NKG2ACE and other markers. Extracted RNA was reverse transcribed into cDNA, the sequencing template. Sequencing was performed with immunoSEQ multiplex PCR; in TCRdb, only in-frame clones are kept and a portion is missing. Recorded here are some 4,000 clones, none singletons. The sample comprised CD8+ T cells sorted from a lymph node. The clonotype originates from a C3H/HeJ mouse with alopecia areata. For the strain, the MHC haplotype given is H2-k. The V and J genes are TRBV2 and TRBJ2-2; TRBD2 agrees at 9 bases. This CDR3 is CASSQELGGQPGQLYF. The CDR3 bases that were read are TGTGCCAGCAGCCAAGAACTGGGGGGCCAGCCCGGG.